This TCR beta chain comes out of a study of technical replicates of blood from a few donors. This table comes from immunoSEQ multiplex PCR, and its TCRdb copy is limited to in-frame clones, with some not included. The sample includes around 65,000 clones, approximately 83% of them seen just once. CDR3 length: 15 amino acids. Germline V gene data show CDR1 as SGHTA and CDR2 as FQGNSA. With 5 bases clipped from V and 3 bases from J, the junction kept 5 bases outside the gene matches. The clonotype was recovered from a human donor in good health. Some clones in this sample may be carry-over from other donors' samples. The V gene is TRBV7-2, the J gene TRBJ1-4; 8 bases are a match to TRBD1. Sequencing was done on a sample of PBMCs. The CDR3 here is CASSLQTGANEKLFF. The CDR3 DNA follows: TGTGCCAGCAGCCTCCAGACAGGGGCTAATGAAAAACTGTTTTTT. The full variable domain, with the rest looked up from reference TRBV7-2 and TRBJ1-4, is GAGVSQSPSNKVTEKGKDVELRCDPISGHTALYWYRQSLGQGLEFLIYFQGNSAPDKSGLPSDRFSAERTGGSVSTLTIQRTQQEDSAVYLCASSLQTGANEKLFFGSGTQLSVL.